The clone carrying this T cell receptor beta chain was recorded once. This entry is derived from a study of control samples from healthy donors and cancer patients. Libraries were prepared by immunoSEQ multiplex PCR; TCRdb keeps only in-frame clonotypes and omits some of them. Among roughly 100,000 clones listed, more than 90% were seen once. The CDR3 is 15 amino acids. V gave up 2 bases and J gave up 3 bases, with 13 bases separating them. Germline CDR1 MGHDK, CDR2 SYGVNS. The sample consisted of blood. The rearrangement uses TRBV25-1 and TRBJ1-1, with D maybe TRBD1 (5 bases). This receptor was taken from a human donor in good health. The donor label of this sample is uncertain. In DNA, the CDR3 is TGTGCCAGCAGTGAACCAGACAGAGACGACACTGAAGCTTTCTTT. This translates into CASSEPDRDDTEAFF.